This T cell receptor beta chain originates from a study of blood T cell repertoires in COVID-19. Study-wide context: From T cells, B-cell-depleted T cells, or PBMCs came the material, which was cDNA or gDNA.

Those who participated ranged in age from roughly 18 to 89 years and resided in 24 US areas. Symptom resolution, clearance, or two negative PCRs marked donors in Cohort 3 as recovered. Data came from immunoSEQ multiplex PCR; TCRdb stores just in-frame clones and leaves some out. The data hold more than 150,000 clones, with 75% to 90% observed a single time. CDR3 length: 14 amino acids. Looked up from germline, CDR1 is KGHDR and CDR2 is SFDVKD. Trimming removed 7 bases from V and 2 bases from J; junction bases left unmatched: 5. This clone was detected a few times. The specimen sequenced was PBMCs or T cells enriched from blood (not recorded which). The chain links TRBV24-1 to TRBJ2-7; 9 bases align to TRBD2. This receptor was identified in a woman under 40 who had recovered from COVID-19. CDR3 coding DNA: TGTGCCACCAGCCCGACTAGCGGTACCTACGAGCAGTACTTC. Amino acid sequence: CATSPTSGTYEQYF.